This TCR beta chain was captured in a study of blood T cell repertoires in COVID-19. Study background: Samples representing acute and convalescent COVID-19 were sourced from the United States, Italy and Spain. In each case, the material was cDNA or gDNA derived from T cells, B-cell-depleted T cells, or PBMCs.

In the original analysis: Reference gene primer amplification gave nucleated cell count estimates. The protocol was immunoSEQ multiplex PCR, while the TCRdb copy is restricted to in-frame clones and leaves out a portion. V and J calls and clone size are given by that table; D and trimming were obtained from the DNA. The table includes around 260,000 clones, approximately 86% detected once. Trimming took off 6 bases at V and 1 base at J, with 12 bases between the two ends. CDR1 and CDR2 from the germline V gene are LNHDA and SQIVND (reference sequence). CDR3 length equals 14 residues. In Seattle, patients joined the study during active infection and were tracked longitudinally.

The chain links TRBV19 to TRBJ1-2, with D possibly TRBD1 on 5 matching bases. This TCR came from a woman aged 60-75 years with COVID-19, enrolled during active disease. Sequences were obtained from peripheral blood. The CDR3: CASSGTSNNYGYTF. The CDR3 DNA is TGTGCCAGTAGCGGGACTTCGAATAACTATGGCTACACCTTC.